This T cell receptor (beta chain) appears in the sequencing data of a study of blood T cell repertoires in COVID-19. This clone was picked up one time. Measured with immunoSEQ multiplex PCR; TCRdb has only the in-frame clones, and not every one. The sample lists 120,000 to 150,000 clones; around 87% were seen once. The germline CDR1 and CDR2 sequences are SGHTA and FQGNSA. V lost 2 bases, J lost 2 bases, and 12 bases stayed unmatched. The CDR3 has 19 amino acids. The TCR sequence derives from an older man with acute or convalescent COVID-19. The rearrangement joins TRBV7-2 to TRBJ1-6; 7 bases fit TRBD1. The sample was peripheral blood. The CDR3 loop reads CASSLNGPRRGPYNSPLHF. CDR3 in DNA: TGTGCCAGCAGCTTAAATGGACCCCGGAGGGGGCCCTATAATTCACCCCTCCACTTT.